The 26 T cell receptor beta chains listed next were all sequenced from one sample in a study of shared clonotypes between healthy human individuals. Assay: immunoSEQ multiplex PCR; the TCRdb copy retains only in-frame clones and omits some. The data contain about 470,000 clones, around 79% of them seen just once; the ten biggest clones take up roughly 13%. Sequencing input: PBMCs. The receptors stem from a woman aged 40 to 50 in good health. Some clones in this sample may be carry-over from other donors' samples.

The CDR3 nucleotides are TGTGCAACGAGACAGGGGAGGTCTGGGGCCAACGTCCTGACTTTC. Translating gives CATRQGRSGANVLTF. The rearrangement uses TRBV2 and TRBJ2-6, with 8 positions matching TRBD1. Germline CDR1 and CDR2: SNHLY and FYNNEI. The CDR3 sequence is 15 residues long.

This chain joins TRBV30 and TRBJ2-2; no reliable D call. The CDR3 is 14 amino acids. Germline CDR1 GTSNPN, CDR2 SVGIG (reference sequence). V was shortened by 4 bases and J by 4 bases, with 13 bases between the two germline ends. The CDR3 DNA is TGTGCCTGGACCCCGTCGGGTATCACCGGGGAGCTGTTTTTT. It encodes CAWTPSGITGELFF.

The chain uses TRBV6-4 and TRBJ2-1; perhaps TRBD2 as D (5 bases). The germline CDR1 and CDR2 sequences are MRHNA and SNTAGT. CDR3 length equals 13 residues. Trimming removed 8 bases from V and 6 bases from J, with 14 bases in between. CDR3 loop: CASGGLGRNEQFF. CDR3 nucleotide sequence: TGTGCCAGCGGCGGACTTGGTCGCAATGAGCAGTTCTTC.

The chain combines TRBV6-1 with TRBJ2-7; 11 bases align to TRBD2. The V gene end was trimmed by 5 bases and the J gene end by 5 bases; junction bases not matched to a gene: 5. Germline V lookup: CDR1 MNHNS, CDR2 SASEGT. The CDR3 consists of 14 residues. The CDR3 loop is CASSIAGGPHEQYF. CDR3 DNA sequence: TGTGCCAGCAGTATAGCGGGAGGGCCCCACGAGCAGTACTTC.

A single count supports this clone. V and J are TRBV12-2 and TRBJ2-7; the D call TRBD2 from the table was never checked on the DNA. TRBV12-2 constitutes a pseudogene. The CDR3 length is 14 residues. DNA for the CDR3: TGTGCAAGTCGCCATAATTTCGGGGATTACGAGCAGTACTTC. It encodes CASRHNFGDYEQYF.

The rearrangement uses TRBV7-2 and TRBJ2-3; D gene ambiguous. This CDR3 has 12 amino acids. V gave up 5 bases and J gave up 7 bases, with 10 bases separating them. Germline CDR1 is SGHTA and CDR2 is FQGNSA. The CDR3 reads CASSPGGNTQYF. The CDR3 nucleotides are TGTGCCAGCAGCCCGGGTGGGAATACGCAGTATTTT.

This clone was found a few times. V and J are TRBV5-4 and TRBJ2-7; D uncertain. Trimming pared 0 bases from V and 6 bases from J, leaving 7 bases between. The germline gives CDR1 SGHNT, CDR2 YYREEE (reference sequence). CDR3 length: 12 amino acids. This CDR3 is CASSLVAGEQYF. Written as DNA, the CDR3 is TGTGCCAGCAGCTTGGTGGCAGGCGAGCAGTACTTC.

The chain employs TRBV9 and TRBJ2-5; D remains ambiguous. V gave up 0 bases and J gave up 5 bases, with 11 bases separating them. Germline CDR1 SGDLS, CDR2 YYNGEE. The CDR3 contains 14 residues. The CDR3 loop reads CASSVGPGVETQYF. The CDR3 DNA is TGTGCCAGCAGCGTAGGTCCGGGCGTGGAGACCCAGTACTTC.

The chain combines TRBV7-9 with TRBJ2-7, with unresolved D. Trimming left V 2 bases short and J 1 base short, with 6 bases between. The CDR3 is 13 residues long. Per germline, CDR1 SEHNR and CDR2 FQNEAQ (reference sequence). The CDR3, as DNA: TGTGCCAGCAGCTTACTAGAATCCTACGAGCAGTACTTC. Translated, it gives CASSLLESYEQYF.

This clone was recorded only once. This rearrangement joins TRBV10-1 to TRBJ1-1; D is unresolved. From germline, CDR1 is WNHNN and CDR2 SYGVQD (reference sequence). The CDR3 consists of 12 residues. V was pared by 0 bases and J by 7 bases, with 6 bases between. CDR3 region: CASSESRLEAFF. The CDR3 DNA sequence: TGCGCCAGCAGTGAGTCTCGCCTTGAAGCTTTCTTT.

The rearrangement uses TRBV19 and TRBJ1-2; D unresolved. Germline V lookup: CDR1 LNHDA, CDR2 SQIVND (reference sequence). V was shortened by 4 bases and J by 6 bases, with 18 bases between the two germline ends. The CDR3 runs to 15 residues. The CDR3 nucleotides are TGTGCCAGTAGTAATTCGGCAGGATTACACCATGGCTACACCTTC. This sequence encodes CASSNSAGLHHGYTF.

This chain joins TRBV27 and TRBJ1-4; 8 nucleotides agree with TRBD1. The CDR3 has 16 amino acids. In germline, CDR1 is MNHEY, CDR2 SMNVEV (reference sequence). V shed 8 bases, J shed 1 base, and the junction held 9 bases outside the gene matches. CDR3 in DNA: TGTGCCAGCCGGCAGGGGGCGCACGAAACTAATGAAAAACTGTTTTTT. Amino acids: CASRQGAHETNEKLFF.

V is TRBV7-3 and J is TRBJ2-1, with D uncertain. V gave up 2 bases and J gave up 5 bases, with 13 bases separating them. Germline V gene lookup returns CDR1 SGHTA and CDR2 FQGTGA. CDR3 length equals 15 residues. CDR3 sequence: CASSLGSGFNNEQFF. The CDR3 nucleotides read TGTGCCAGCAGCTTAGGGTCAGGCTTTAACAATGAGCAGTTCTTC.

The CDR3 region is CASSRTGSSNQPQHF. The CDR3 DNA follows: TGTGCCAGCTCACGGACAGGATCTAGCAATCAGCCCCAGCATTTT. The chain combines TRBV18 with TRBJ1-5; 7 bases fit TRBD1. Trimming took 4 bases from V and 0 from J; bases not matched to a gene: 3. The CDR3 length is 15 residues. CDR1 is KGHSH and CDR2 is LQKENI in the germline V gene.

V and J are TRBV4-3 and TRBJ2-3, with 9 positions matching TRBD2. The length of the CDR3 is 14 residues. After removal of 4 bases from V and 4 bases from J, the junction contained 3 bases not matched to a gene. Germline loops: CDR1 LGHNA, CDR2 YSLEER. The chain's CDR3 is CASSLAGVADTQYF. CDR3 sequence (DNA): TGCGCCAGCAGCCTAGCGGGAGTGGCAGATACGCAGTATTTT.

The chain links TRBV28 to TRBJ1-3; no reliable D call. Germline CDR1 is MDHEN and CDR2 is SYDVKM. This CDR3 is 12 amino acids long. V lost 5 bases and J 7 bases, leaving 9 bases between the germline ends. As DNA, the CDR3 is TGTGCCAGCAGTCCCCTCCCGAACACCATATATTTT. Residues: CASSPLPNTIYF.

This clone has more than one count but fewer than ten. This chain joins TRBV6-5 and TRBJ1-5; the D gene is possibly TRBD1 (5 bases). Per the germline V gene, CDR1 is MNHEY and CDR2 is SVGAGI. Trimming shortened V by 6 bases and J by 0 bases, and 12 bases separated the two germline ends. The CDR3 consists of 15 residues. DNA for the CDR3: TGTGCCAGCAGACAACAGGCGTATAGCAATCAGCCCCAGCATTTT. Protein sequence: CASRQQAYSNQPQHF.

CDR3 DNA: TGTGCCAGCAGCTTGAGGGGACTAGCGGGAGTGAGAACCTACGAGCAGTACTTC. Translation gives CASSLRGLAGVRTYEQYF. The chain couples TRBV11-2 to TRBJ2-7, with TRBD2 matching 14 bases. The germline V gene encodes CDR1 SGHAT and CDR2 FQNNGV. This CDR3 has 18 residues. Unmatched junction bases numbered 9, after V lost 3 bases and J lost 2 bases.

The rearrangement links TRBV28 to TRBJ1-3; 7 bases agree with TRBD1. The CDR3 has 16 residues. V shed 6 bases, J shed 0 bases, and the junction held 8 bases outside the gene matches. In germline, CDR1 is MDHEN, CDR2 SYDVKM. CDR3 sequence (DNA): TGTGCCAGCAGCACGACAGGGACGGGCTCTGGAAACACCATATATTTT. This encodes CASSTTGTGSGNTIYF.

J is TRBJ2-6 and V is TRBV19; weak D call: TRBD2 (5 bases). V lost 5 bases to trimming and J lost 4 bases, with 12 bases between them. Per germline, CDR1 LNHDA and CDR2 SQIVND (reference sequence). The CDR3 is 15 amino acids. This CDR3 reads CASSPLRVGANVLTF. CDR3 DNA sequence: TGTGCCAGTAGTCCCCTGAGGGTCGGGGCCAACGTCCTGACTTTC.

The V call is TRBV4-3, the J call TRBJ2-7; D call uncertain. The CDR3 length is 16 residues. V lost 0 bases and J lost 0, with 12 bases in between. Per germline, CDR1 LGHNA and CDR2 YSLEER. The CDR3 DNA sequence: TGCGCCAGCAGCCAAGAAGCCCCGCCCAGCTCCTACGAGCAGTACTTC. Translating gives CASSQEAPPSSYEQYF.

This rearrangement joins TRBV4-3 to TRBJ2-1; D is uncertain. Looked up from germline, CDR1 is LGHNA and CDR2 is YSLEER. The V gene lost 4 bases and the J gene lost 12 bases, with 19 bases spanning the gap. The CDR3 contains 14 residues. The CDR3 DNA reads TGCGCCAGCAGCCGCTCCTCTGGTTCGGGTGTGCAGTTCTTC. Its protein product is CASSRSSGSGVQFF.

This clone was picked up a small number of times. The V gene is TRBV9, the J gene TRBJ1-1; D remains unclear. The CDR3 is 13 amino acids. Per germline, CDR1 SGDLS and CDR2 YYNGEE. The V and J ends lost 0 bases and 6 bases respectively, with 9 bases between them. DNA for the CDR3: TGTGCCAGCAGCGTAGGGGCAGGCGCTGAAGCTTTCTTT. It encodes CASSVGAGAEAFF.

A note on this clone: Other DNA sequences from this sample encode an identical CDR3 as well. The V gene is TRBV2, the J gene TRBJ2-6; no clear D. Per the germline V gene, CDR1 is SNHLY and CDR2 is FYNNEI. With 2 bases removed from V and 1 base from J, the gap between germline ends came to 6 bases. The CDR3 sequence is 15 residues long. Here the CDR3 DNA reads TGTGCCAGCAGTGAACCGGGTTCTGGGGCCAACGTCCTGACTTTC. It is translated as CASSEPGSGANVLTF.

The J gene is TRBJ2-7, the V gene TRBV27, with TRBD2 identical over 8 bases. CDR3 length: 16 amino acids. In germline, CDR1 is MNHEY, CDR2 SMNVEV (reference sequence). The V and J ends lost 3 bases and 2 bases, in that order; junction bases with no gene match: 9. In DNA, the CDR3 is TGTGCCAGCAGTTTCCGGGGCGGGAGGATTCCCTACGAGCAGTACTTC. It encodes CASSFRGGRIPYEQYF.

The genes are TRBV19 and TRBJ2-1, with D perhaps matching TRBD2 (6 bases). Germline assignment: CDR1 LNHDA and CDR2 SQIVND (reference sequence). V was clipped by 0 bases and J by 2 bases, with 14 bases between them. The CDR3 is 17 residues long. The CDR3 DNA reads TGTGCCAGTAGTATAGATGATGGTTGGGGGGCCTACAATGAGCAGTTCTTC. Protein sequence: CASSIDDGWGAYNEQFF.